This T cell receptor (beta chain) was profiled in a study of blood T cell repertoires in COVID-19. For the study at large: Italy, Spain and the United States were the sources of the convalescent and acute COVID-19 samples.

Sequencing used immunoSEQ multiplex PCR; TCRdb keeps in-frame clones, though not all of them. The sample has around 330,000 clones, about nine tenths seen once. The material sequenced was peripheral blood. This sequence was found in a young woman with COVID-19, enrolled during active disease.

The CDR3 is CASSLRGLNNSPLHF. In DNA, the CDR3 is TGTGCCAGCAGCCTCCGGGGACTCAACAATTCACCCCTCCACTTT. The chain carries TRBV7-2 and TRBJ1-6; possible D gene TRBD1, 5 bases. Trimming left V 5 bases short and J 7 bases short, with 15 bases between. From germline, CDR1 is SGHTA and CDR2 FQGNSA. This CDR3 has 15 amino acids.